The 9 T cell receptor beta chains below were found in one sample sequenced in a study of shared clonotypes between healthy human individuals. Method: immunoSEQ multiplex PCR; TCRdb's copy keeps in-frame clones and lacks some. The sample contains millions of clones, more than 80% of which appear only once. Specimen: naive CD4+ T cells from PBMCs. Regarding subset: CD45RA+ positively selected. These receptors all stem from a man aged 18 to 29 in good health. Some clones in this sample may be carry-over from other donors' samples.

CDR3 sequence (DNA): TGTGCCAGCAGTTCGACAGGGGGGTACGAGCAGTACTTC. This translates into CASSSTGGYEQYF. The genes are TRBV6-5 and TRBJ2-7; 9 nucleotides align to TRBD1. The CDR3 loop spans 13 amino acids. The V gene end was trimmed by 4 bases and the J gene end by 4 bases; junction bases not matched to a gene: 2. Per germline, CDR1 MNHEY and CDR2 SVGAGI.

The V gene is TRBV5-1, the J gene TRBJ1-2; perhaps TRBD1 as D (6 bases). The CDR3 extends over 15 amino acids. Germline-derived CDR1 and CDR2 are SGHRS and YFSETQ. V dropped 2 bases and J dropped 3 bases, with 14 bases sitting between them. CDR3 DNA sequence: TGCGCCAGCAGCTTCGGACCCTCAGGGGACTATGGCTACACCTTC. Its protein is CASSFGPSGDYGYTF.

This chain links TRBV5-1 with TRBJ2-7; 7 bases agree with TRBD2. V dropped 0 bases and J dropped 13; count of bases not matched to a gene: 13. The CDR3 has 14 amino acids. Germline V gene sequence: CDR1 SGHRS, CDR2 YFSETQ. CDR3 DNA: TGCGCCAGCAGCTTGGAGGGGTCTAGCGGCTTTGTCTACTTC. This gives the protein CASSLEGSSGFVYF. Combining the CDR3 with reference TRBV5-1 and TRBJ2-7 gives the whole variable domain KAGVTQTPRYLIKTRGQQVTLSCSPISGHRSVSWYQQTPGQGLQFLFEYFSETQRNKGNFPGRFSGRQFSNSRSEMNVSTLELGDSALYLCASSLEGSSGFVYFGPGTRLTVT.

The table lists this clone with a few counts. The same CDR3 can be traced to other DNA sequences in this sample. V usage is TRBV7-9 and J usage is TRBJ1-1; D unclear. CDR3 length: 12 amino acids. The V end was cut by 4 bases, the J end by 4 bases, with 7 bases between. Germline V gene data show CDR1 as SEHNR and CDR2 as FQNEAQ (reference sequence). The CDR3 nucleotides are TGTGCCAGCAGCTCCCTTGGCACTGAAGCTTTCTTT. This translates into CASSSLGTEAFF.

J is TRBJ2-5 and V is TRBV28, with D hard to call. V dropped 7 bases and J dropped 3 bases, with 21 bases sitting between them. The CDR3 spans 16 residues. Germline V CDR1 and CDR2: MDHEN, SYDVKM. The CDR3 sequence: CASNPLGGSIEETQYF. The CDR3 bases are TGTGCCAGCAACCCTTTGGGCGGCTCCATTGAAGAGACCCAGTACTTC.

The chain is built from TRBV28 and TRBJ1-5; D unresolved. V lost 3 bases and J lost 2, with 11 bases in between. Germline V lookup: CDR1 MDHEN, CDR2 SYDVKM. The CDR3 has 15 amino acids. The CDR3 DNA is TGTGCCAGCAGTTTCCAGCTGCCTGGCAATCAGCCCCAGCATTTT. Protein sequence: CASSFQLPGNQPQHF.

V gene TRBV19 combines with J gene TRBJ2-2, with D possibly being TRBD2 (5 bases). Per the germline V gene, CDR1 is LNHDA and CDR2 is SQIVND (reference sequence). The CDR3 has 15 amino acids. Trimming shortened V by 6 bases and J by 2 bases, and 13 bases separated the two germline ends. CDR3 protein: CASRTIGLNTGELFF. CDR3 DNA: TGTGCCAGTAGGACTATCGGACTTAACACCGGGGAGCTGTTTTTT.

This chain uses TRBV5-1 with TRBJ2-1; D call uncertain. V lost 1 base and J lost 3, with 11 bases in between. The CDR3 totals 15 residues. Per germline, CDR1 SGHRS and CDR2 YFSETQ. The CDR3 protein is CASSLTSPVYNEQFF. The DNA of the CDR3 is TGCGCCAGCAGCTTGACGTCGCCTGTCTACAATGAGCAGTTCTTC.

This rearrangement joins TRBV5-1 to TRBJ1-3; D remains unclear. Germline values: CDR1 SGHRS, CDR2 YFSETQ. The CDR3 is 14 amino acids. V lost 6 bases to trimming and J lost 1 base, with 11 bases between them. CDR3 sequence: CASTPNPSGNTIYF. In DNA form, the CDR3 reads TGCGCCAGCACACCGAACCCTTCTGGAAACACCATATATTTT.